Shown below are 6 T cell receptor beta chains from a single sample sequenced in a study of blood T cells in healthy people across ages. Using a J-beta primer mix together with a sample-barcoded 5' primer, a second PCR was run for about 6 to 11 cycles. MiXCR, applied by TCRdb to the 5' RACE reads, yields one record per CDR3 protein. The sample includes roughly 730,000 distinct CDR3 sequences, approximately 60% of them seen just once. The source material was blood. The receptors stem from a man in his forties in good health.

This sequence joins TRBV27 and TRBJ1-2; D uncertain. Between the trimmed V and J ends, which lost 2 bases and 4 bases, there was a span of 11 bases. The V gene's germline CDR1 is MNHEY and CDR2 SMNVEV (reference sequence). The CDR3 covers 14 residues. CDR3 residues: CASSLVPAVYGYTF. The CDR3 nucleotides read TGTGCCAGCAGTTTAGTCCCGGCGGTCTATGGCTACACCTTC.

This clonotype was seen just once. The rearrangement uses TRBV7-8 and TRBJ1-5, with D unclear. The CDR3 length is 17 residues. The V gene's germline CDR1 is SGHVS and CDR2 FQNEAQ. V was clipped by 0 bases and J by 2 bases, with 14 bases between them. In DNA, the CDR3 is TGTGCCAGCAGCTTAGCCCTCGTATTAAGTGGCAATCAGCCCCAGCATTTT. Its translation: CASSLALVLSGNQPQHF. The full variable domain, completed using reference TRBV7-8 and TRBJ1-5, is GAGVSQSPRYKVAKRGQDVALRCDPISGHVSLFWYQQALGQGPEFLTYFQNEAQLDKSGLPSDRFFAERPEGSVSTLKIQRTQQEDSAVYLCASSLALVLSGNQPQHFGDGTRLSIL.

This clonotype was counted between two and nine times. V usage is TRBV5-1 and J usage is TRBJ1-2; no clear D. The CDR3 contains 14 residues. Germline V CDR1 and CDR2: SGHRS, YFSETQ. The ends were cut back, 3 bases at V and 4 bases at J, with 13 bases in the middle. DNA for the CDR3: TGCGCCAGCAGCTCCGACGGGTATTCCTATGGCTACACCTTC. Its translation is CASSSDGYSYGYTF. Looking up the rest from reference TRBV5-1 and TRBJ1-2 gives the full variable domain: KAGVTQTPRYLIKTRGQQVTLSCSPISGHRSVSWYQQTPGQGLQFLFEYFSETQRNKGNFPGRFSGRQFSNSRSEMNVSTLELGDSALYLCASSSDGYSYGYTFGSGTRLTVV.

CDR3 coding DNA: TGTGCCAGCAGAGATCGGACTAGCGGGAGGGCGGCAGAGCAGTACTTC. This gives the protein CASRDRTSGRAAEQYF. The genes are TRBV28 and TRBJ2-5, with TRBD2 matching 15 bases. Germline loops: CDR1 MDHEN, CDR2 SYDVKM. This CDR3 region has 16 residues. Losses at the gene ends were 6 bases for V and 11 bases for J; bases not matched to a gene: 13. Variable domain in full (rest from reference TRBV28 and TRBJ2-5): DVKVTQSSRYLVKRTGEKVFLECVQDMDHENMFWYRQDPGLGLRLIYFSYDVKMKEKGDIPEGYSVSREKKERFSLILESASTNQTSMYLCASRDRTSGRAAEQYFGPGTRLLVL.

V usage is TRBV6-5 and J usage is TRBJ1-2; TRBD1 agrees at 8 bases. V lost 2 bases and J lost 6; bases outside the gene matches: 2. Per the germline V gene, CDR1 is MNHEY and CDR2 is SVGAGI. CDR3 length: 13 residues. DNA for the CDR3: TGTGCCAGCAGTTACGCAGGGGGCGATGGCTACACCTTC. Its protein product is CASSYAGGDGYTF.

This clonotype was picked up a small number of times. The chain employs TRBV14 and TRBJ2-4; TRBD2 matches at 10 bases. The CDR3 has 16 amino acids. V was clipped by 0 bases and J by 6 bases; unmatched bases: 5. The germline CDR1 and CDR2 sequences are SGHDN and FVKESK. The CDR3, as DNA: TGTGCCAGCAGCCAAGAGGACCCTAGCGGGGGAAACATTCAGTACTTC. Protein: CASSQEDPSGGNIQYF.